This is a list of T cell receptor beta chains from one sample in a study of T cells in localized non-small cell lung cancer. Profiling relied on immunoSEQ multiplex PCR, and the TCRdb table lists in-frame clones only, not all of them. Of tens of thousands of clones in the sample, roughly 76% were seen once. The sample in question was PBMCs, obtained before any cancer treatment. The receptors were sampled from a man aged 35 to 69 with stage II lung adenocarcinoma. CDR3s include the opening cysteine and the closing phenylalanine or tryptophan. The D gene is left open where the match is weak. Part of the rows lack a size; the others show once, few, many or a class for expanded clones.

D gene: .
clone size: .
V gene: TRBV2
J gene: TRBJ1-1
CDR3 protein: CASSPPPGTYTEAFF
CDR3 DNA: TGTGCCAGCAGTCCTCCGCCCGGGACCTATACGGAAGCTTTCTTT

D gene: TRBD1
clone size: .
V gene: TRBV10-3
J gene: TRBJ2-7
CDR3 protein: CAISETGGVSEQYF
CDR3 DNA: TGTGCCATCAGTGAGACAGGGGGTGTGAGCGAGCAGTACTTC

D gene: .
clone size: .
V gene: TRBV7-6
J gene: TRBJ2-3
CDR3 protein: CASSPFVGTDTQYF
CDR3 DNA: TGTGCCAGCAGCCCCTTTGTGGGCACAGATACGCAGTATTTT

D gene: TRBD2
clone size: once
V gene: TRBV7-2
J gene: TRBJ2-3
CDR3 protein: CASSLGLAGADTQYF
CDR3 DNA: TGTGCCAGCAGCTTAGGACTAGCGGGAGCAGATACGCAGTATTTT

D gene: .
clone size: .
V gene: TRBV29-1
J gene: TRBJ2-3
CDR3 protein: CSVYSPSFRGDTQYF
CDR3 DNA: TGCAGCGTTTACAGCCCTAGCTTTAGGGGAGATACGCAGTATTTT

D gene: TRBD1
clone size: .
V gene: TRBV5-1
J gene: TRBJ1-3
CDR3 protein: CASSLQGADTGNTIYF
CDR3 DNA: TGCGCCAGCAGCTTACAGGGGGCAGACACTGGAAACACCATATATTTT

D gene: .
clone size: once
V gene: TRBV19
J gene: TRBJ2-7
CDR3 protein: CASREPGPTTGQYF
CDR3 DNA: TGTGCCAGTAGAGAACCGGGACCAACTACGGGGCAGTACTTC

D gene: TRBD1
clone size: few
V gene: TRBV29-1
J gene: TRBJ1-4
CDR3 protein: CSFMTGGEKLFF
CDR3 DNA: TGCAGCTTTATGACAGGGGGGGAAAAACTGTTTTTT

D gene: TRBD1
clone size: few
V gene: TRBV29-1
J gene: TRBJ1-1
CDR3 protein: CSVEGTGGTEAFF
CDR3 DNA: TGCAGCGTCGAGGGGACAGGCGGTACTGAAGCTTTCTTT

D gene: TRBD1
clone size: .
V gene: TRBV5-1
J gene: TRBJ1-2
CDR3 protein: CASSLGQGAYGYTF
CDR3 DNA: TGCGCCAGCAGCTTGGGACAGGGGGCCTATGGCTACACCTTC

D gene: .
clone size: .
V gene: TRBV10-3
J gene: TRBJ2-7
CDR3 protein: CAISEGARKKYEQYF
CDR3 DNA: TGTGCCATCAGTGAGGGGGCTAGAAAGAAATACGAGCAGTACTTC

D gene: TRBD1
clone size: .
V gene: TRBV30
J gene: TRBJ2-5
CDR3 protein: CAWRAGTGWSETQYF
CDR3 DNA: TGTGCCTGGAGGGCCGGGACAGGGTGGAGCGAGACCCAGTACTTC

D gene: .
clone size: .
V gene: TRBV30
J gene: TRBJ2-3
CDR3 protein: CAWSVFDPRPGTDTQYF
CDR3 DNA: TGTGCCTGGAGTGTATTTGATCCCCGACCAGGCACAGATACGCAGTATTTT

D gene: .
clone size: .
V gene: TRBV5-6
J gene: TRBJ2-4
CDR3 protein: CASSLWGILVQRSYF
CDR3 DNA: TGTGCCAGCAGCTTGTGGGGCATCCTCGTTCAACGGTCCTACTTC

D gene: TRBD2
clone size: .
V gene: TRBV7-6
J gene: TRBJ2-3
CDR3 protein: CASSLASSGTSTDTQYF
CDR3 DNA: TGTGCCAGCAGCTTAGCGTCTAGCGGGACTAGCACAGATACGCAGTATTTT

D gene: .
clone size: .
V gene: TRBV5-1
J gene: TRBJ2-7
CDR3 protein: CASSLVRGSEQYF
CDR3 DNA: TGCGCCAGCAGCTTGGTCAGAGGATCCGAGCAGTACTTC

D gene: .
clone size: .
V gene: TRBV6-5
J gene: TRBJ1-1
CDR3 protein: CASSYDHSNTEAFF
CDR3 DNA: TGTGCCAGCAGTTACGACCACTCGAACACTGAAGCTTTCTTT

D gene: .
clone size: .
V gene: TRBV5-6
J gene: TRBJ2-5
CDR3 protein: CASSRGEGRETQYF
CDR3 DNA: TGTGCCAGCAGCCGGGGTGAGGGGAGGGAGACCCAGTACTTC

D gene: .
clone size: few
V gene: TRBV30
J gene: TRBJ1-5
CDR3 protein: CAWSSGGNQPQHF
CDR3 DNA: TGTGCCTGGAGTAGTGGGGGCAATCAGCCCCAGCATTTT

D gene: TRBD1
clone size: .
V gene: TRBV6-5
J gene: TRBJ1-4
CDR3 protein: CASSYSNRGERKLFF
CDR3 DNA: TGTGCCAGCAGTTACTCGAACAGGGGAGAGAGGAAACTGTTTTTT

D gene: TRBD2
clone size: .
V gene: TRBV27
J gene: TRBJ2-3
CDR3 protein: CASSPPGLAGRTDTQYF
CDR3 DNA: TGTGCCAGCAGTCCTCCGGGACTAGCGGGACGCACAGATACGCAGTATTTT

D gene: TRBD2
clone size: .
V gene: TRBV5-6
J gene: TRBJ2-1
CDR3 protein: CASSSDSGSQQFF
CDR3 DNA: TGTGCCAGCAGCTCTGATAGCGGGAGCCAGCAGTTCTTC

D gene: .
clone size: .
V gene: TRBV6-5
J gene: TRBJ1-1
CDR3 protein: CASSRGTEMNTEAFF
CDR3 DNA: TGTGCCAGCAGCCGTGGGACGGAAATGAACACTGAAGCTTTCTTT

D gene: TRBD2
clone size: .
V gene: TRBV7-8
J gene: TRBJ2-5
CDR3 protein: CASSALAGSQETQYF
CDR3 DNA: TGTGCCAGCAGCGCCCTAGCGGGATCCCAAGAGACCCAGTACTTC

D gene: TRBD1
clone size: .
V gene: TRBV6-4
J gene: TRBJ1-1
CDR3 protein: CASSDGVTGTKAFF
CDR3 DNA: TGTGCCAGCAGTGACGGTGTGACAGGGACGAAGGCTTTCTTT

D gene: .
clone size: .
V gene: TRBV5-1
J gene: TRBJ2-2
CDR3 protein: CASSFFGGSDTGELFF
CDR3 DNA: TGCGCCAGCAGCTTTTTTGGCGGGTCCGACACCGGGGAGCTGTTTTTT

D gene: .
clone size: .
V gene: TRBV7-8
J gene: TRBJ2-5
CDR3 protein: CASSLPMQGTGTQYF
CDR3 DNA: TGTGCCAGCAGCTTACCTATGCAGGGAACGGGGACCCAGTACTTC

D gene: TRBD1
clone size: few
V gene: TRBV4-2
J gene: TRBJ2-5
CDR3 protein: CASSQGPGGKETQYF
CDR3 DNA: TGTGCCAGCAGCCAAGGTCCAGGGGGCAAGGAGACCCAGTACTTC

D gene: .
clone size: .
V gene: TRBV27
J gene: TRBJ1-5
CDR3 protein: CASRFQGSNQPQHF
CDR3 DNA: TGTGCCAGCAGATTTCAGGGGAGCAATCAGCCCCAGCATTTT

D gene: .
clone size: .
V gene: TRBV9
J gene: TRBJ2-7
CDR3 protein: CASSPWATFYEQYF
CDR3 DNA: TGTGCCAGCAGCCCTTGGGCCACATTCTACGAGCAGTACTTC

D gene: .
clone size: .
V gene: TRBV10-3
J gene: TRBJ1-1
CDR3 protein: CATRDTALGTEAFF
CDR3 DNA: TGTGCCACTCGGGACACCGCCCTGGGCACTGAAGCTTTCTTT

D gene: TRBD1
clone size: medium-sized
V gene: TRBV7-6
J gene: TRBJ1-5
CDR3 protein: CASSKGDRGNQPQHF
CDR3 DNA: TGTGCCAGCAGCAAGGGGGACAGGGGCAATCAGCCCCAGCATTTT

D gene: TRBD1
clone size: once
V gene: TRBV5-1
J gene: TRBJ2-5
CDR3 protein: CASSSGQGAAETQYF
CDR3 DNA: TGCGCCAGCAGCTCGGGACAGGGGGCTGCGGAGACCCAGTACTTC

D gene: .
clone size: once
V gene: TRBV12-5
J gene: TRBJ2-3
CDR3 protein: CASGLVVQGSDTQYF
CDR3 DNA: TGTGCTAGTGGTTTGGTAGTTCAGGGTTCAGATACGCAGTATTTT

D gene: .
clone size: .
V gene: TRBV16
J gene: TRBJ2-7
CDR3 protein: CASSQSRGGADEQYF
CDR3 DNA: TGTGCCAGCAGCCAATCCAGAGGGGGGGCCGACGAGCAGTACTTC

D gene: TRBD2
clone size: .
V gene: TRBV7-2
J gene: TRBJ2-4
CDR3 protein: CASSPAGTSGAKNIQYF
CDR3 DNA: TGTGCCAGCAGCCCAGCCGGGACTAGCGGGGCCAAAAACATTCAGTACTTC

D gene: TRBD2
clone size: .
V gene: TRBV5-3
J gene: TRBJ2-7
CDR3 protein: CARSLVGGLAVRSGQYF
CDR3 DNA: TGTGCCAGAAGCTTGGTTGGCGGACTAGCGGTGCGCTCTGGGCAGTACTTC

D gene: .
clone size: .
V gene: TRBV7-8
J gene: TRBJ2-2
CDR3 protein: CASSQVPGANTGELFF
CDR3 DNA: TGTGCCAGCAGCCAAGTCCCAGGGGCGAACACCGGGGAGCTGTTTTTT

D gene: TRBD2
clone size: .
V gene: TRBV10-2
J gene: TRBJ2-4
CDR3 protein: CASSDMGLVNIQYF
CDR3 DNA: TGCGCCAGCAGTGACATGGGACTAGTGAACATTCAGTACTTC

D gene: .
clone size: .
V gene: TRBV27
J gene: TRBJ2-7
CDR3 protein: CASGSSYEQYF
CDR3 DNA: TGTGCCAGCGGCAGCTCCTACGAGCAGTACTTC

D gene: TRBD1
clone size: .
V gene: TRBV5-1
J gene: TRBJ1-1
CDR3 protein: CASSHGQGAETEAFF
CDR3 DNA: TGCGCCAGCAGCCACGGACAGGGGGCTGAAACTGAAGCTTTCTTT

D gene: TRBD1
clone size: few
V gene: TRBV12-5
J gene: TRBJ1-1
CDR3 protein: CASAPDRGGNTEAFF
CDR3 DNA: TGTGCTAGTGCTCCGGACAGGGGGGGGAACACTGAAGCTTTCTTT

D gene: TRBD1
clone size: few
V gene: TRBV5-6
J gene: TRBJ1-1
CDR3 protein: CASSLTGDTEAFF
CDR3 DNA: TGTGCCAGCAGCTTAACAGGGGATACTGAAGCTTTCTTT

D gene: .
clone size: .
V gene: TRBV18
J gene: TRBJ1-2
CDR3 protein: CASSPAGYADGYTF
CDR3 DNA: TGTGCCAGCTCACCAGCAGGCTACGCGGATGGCTACACCTTC

D gene: .
clone size: few
V gene: TRBV16
J gene: TRBJ1-1
CDR3 protein: CASSHQGRMNTEAFF
CDR3 DNA: TGTGCCAGCAGCCATCAGGGGCGGATGAACACTGAAGCTTTCTTT

D gene: TRBD2
clone size: .
V gene: TRBV27
J gene: TRBJ2-7
CDR3 protein: CASSFSSGRGNSYEQYF
CDR3 DNA: TGTGCCAGCAGTTTTTCTAGCGGGAGAGGGAATTCCTACGAGCAGTACTTC

D gene: TRBD1
clone size: .
V gene: TRBV14
J gene: TRBJ2-7
CDR3 protein: CASSQEPGQGSYEQYF
CDR3 DNA: TGTGCCAGCAGCCAAGAGCCGGGACAGGGGTCCTACGAGCAGTACTTC

D gene: .
clone size: once
V gene: TRBV18
J gene: TRBJ2-7
CDR3 protein: CASSPSPGTHPGKSYEQYF
CDR3 DNA: TGTGCCAGCTCACCTTCCCCCGGGACACACCCTGGCAAATCCTACGAGCAGTACTTC

D gene: .
clone size: .
V gene: TRBV5-1
J gene: TRBJ2-7
CDR3 protein: CASSPTILGSDEQYF
CDR3 DNA: TGCGCCAGCAGCCCAACGATTCTGGGCAGCGACGAGCAGTACTTC

D gene: .
clone size: .
V gene: TRBV19
J gene: TRBJ2-1
CDR3 protein: CASSPRDPNEQFF
CDR3 DNA: TGTGCCAGTAGCCCCAGGGACCCCAATGAGCAGTTCTTC

D gene: TRBD1
clone size: .
V gene: TRBV19
J gene: TRBJ1-5
CDR3 protein: CASSSTRQGFIQPQHF
CDR3 DNA: TGTGCCAGTAGTTCCACGAGACAGGGGTTTATTCAGCCCCAGCATTTT

D gene: TRBD2
clone size: .
V gene: TRBV7-3
J gene: TRBJ2-7
CDR3 protein: CASSLIAGVGEQYF
CDR3 DNA: TGTGCCAGCAGCTTAATCGCGGGAGTAGGCGAGCAGTACTTC

D gene: .
clone size: once
V gene: TRBV2
J gene: TRBJ1-5
CDR3 protein: CASSEDRASNQPQHF
CDR3 DNA: TGTGCCAGCAGTGAAGACAGGGCGAGCAATCAGCCCCAGCATTTT

D gene: TRBD2
clone size: .
V gene: TRBV7-9
J gene: TRBJ2-5
CDR3 protein: CASSPPLAGGGETQYF
CDR3 DNA: TGTGCCAGCAGCCCCCCACTAGCGGGAGGGGGTGAGACCCAGTACTTC

D gene: .
clone size: .
V gene: TRBV10-2
J gene: TRBJ2-2
CDR3 protein: CASSAEGVYTGELFF
CDR3 DNA: TGCGCCAGCAGTGCCGAGGGCGTTTACACCGGGGAGCTGTTTTTT

D gene: TRBD2
clone size: many
V gene: TRBV11-3
J gene: TRBJ2-1
CDR3 protein: CASSLVLAGANEQFF
CDR3 DNA: TGTGCCAGCAGCTTAGTACTAGCGGGAGCCAATGAGCAGTTCTTC

D gene: .
clone size: .
V gene: TRBV7-6
J gene: TRBJ2-3
CDR3 protein: CASSLVADTQYF
CDR3 DNA: TGTGCCAGCAGCTTAGTGGCAGATACGCAGTATTTT

D gene: .
clone size: .
V gene: TRBV5-4
J gene: TRBJ1-3
CDR3 protein: CASSLQGRSGNTIYF
CDR3 DNA: TGTGCCAGCAGCTTACAAGGTCGTTCTGGAAACACCATATATTTT

D gene: .
clone size: .
V gene: TRBV5-1
J gene: TRBJ1-2
CDR3 protein: CASSLQGINGYTF
CDR3 DNA: TGCGCCAGCAGCTTGCAGGGTATTAATGGCTACACCTTC

D gene: .
clone size: .
V gene: TRBV7-2
J gene: TRBJ2-3
CDR3 protein: CASSLGGTDTQYF
CDR3 DNA: TGTGCCAGCAGCTTAGGAGGCACAGATACGCAGTATTTT